This T cell receptor beta chain was sequenced in a study of patients and donors after allogeneic stem cell transplantation. The V and J ends lost 6 bases and 9 bases respectively, with 12 bases between them. The length of the CDR3 is 12 residues. MiXCR, run by TCRdb on the RT-PCR reads, gives a single entry per CDR3 protein. The sample includes approximately 160,000 distinct CDR3 sequences, more than 20% of them seen just once. The receptor was isolated from a human donor who was either an allogeneic HSCT recipient or a stem cell or donor lymphocyte infusion donor (not recorded which). It is not recorded whose cells these are; they may come from a transplant donor. The chain uses TRBV12-3 or TRBV12-4 and TRBJ2-4; D is unresolved. The specimen sequenced was blood, either unsorted or a sorted T cell fraction (not recorded which). CDR3 residues: CASRANAGIQYF. CDR3 nucleotide sequence: TGTGCCAGCAGGGCTAACGCTGGCATTCAGTACTTC.